The 2 T cell receptor beta chains given below trace back to one sample, sequenced in a study of blood T cell repertoires in COVID-19. Some clones are missing from TCRdb's copy, which holds only in-frame ones; the method was immunoSEQ multiplex PCR. The sample shows approximately 220,000 clones, less than 90% of them seen only once. The sample comprised PBMCs or T cells enriched from blood (not recorded which). The receptor set was obtained from a woman in her 30s who had recovered from COVID-19.

V usage is TRBV19 and J usage is TRBJ2-3, with 11 bases aligning to TRBD2. The CDR3 sequence is 17 residues long. In germline, CDR1 is LNHDA, CDR2 SQIVND (reference sequence). The V and J ends lost 6 bases and 2 bases, in that order; junction bases with no gene match: 10. CDR3 loop: CASSLTSGGWNTDTQYF. DNA of the CDR3: TGTGCCAGTAGCTTAACTAGCGGGGGTTGGAACACAGATACGCAGTATTTT.

This clone came up once. The chain employs TRBV7-6 and TRBJ2-3, with D unclear. Trimming took 3 bases from V and 0 from J, leaving 10 bases between them. Germline values: CDR1 SGHVS, CDR2 FNYEAQ. The CDR3 totals 15 residues. This CDR3 is CASSLEPISTDTQYF. The CDR3 DNA reads TGTGCCAGCAGCTTGGAGCCCATTAGCACAGATACGCAGTATTTT.